The entry that follows covers one T cell receptor (beta chain) sequence. Its antigen is still unknown. Base quality data are lacking; no much larger clone is found one base away. The library was built by means of the immunoSEQ multiplex PCR assay. The clones in this table, taken by TCRdb from immuneACCESS, are in-frame only. Not every clone is retained; where verified, under half of the shortfall comes from an unresolved V gene, and the cause of the rest is unknown. This sample comprises around 96,000 clones, 90% to 95% of them detected only once. About 3.9% of the sample is in the top ten clones. The entry originates in a study of T cell changes during pregnancy in multiple sclerosis (dated 2019 in TCRdb). Regarding the research as a whole: The study looked at changes in the T cell repertoire across pregnancy in women with multiple sclerosis.

Based on the germline V gene, the CDR1 and CDR2 sequences are SQVTM and ANQGSEA. The CDR3 spans 15 residues, from the cysteine through the phenylalanine. Kept here is only the CDR3 DNA, which spans 45 bases and is read in frame from base 1. At the junction V is shortened by 7 bases and J by 5 bases, with 22 bases in between. Specimen: peripheral blood, collected in the first trimester of pregnancy. The sequence was obtained from a female donor with multiple sclerosis, enrolled in a pregnancy study. The chain is assembled from TRBV29-1 and TRBJ2-3; the best D guess is TRBD1, with 6 bases matching. The sequenced DNA: TGCAGCGCCACCGGGACACACCACGGCGGAGATACGCAGTATTTT. It translates as CSATGTHHGGDTQYF.